One and the same sample provided the 22 T cell receptor beta chains below, sequenced in a study of Graves' ophthalmopathy and Graves' hyperthyroidism (dated by TCRdb to 2017 to 2018). Reads for this sample came from an Illumina HiSeq 2000. For repertoire sequencing, the TCR beta CDR3 regions were amplified from RNA transcripts. HTBI primers and the Qiagen OneStep RT-PCR kit were used in a first-round RT-PCR, which was followed by a second-round multiplex PCR, size selection and purification. TCRdb took the public reads, trimmed them with fastp at Q25, ran MiXCR for clone calling and kept in-frame beta chains. For every CDR3 protein sequence, its rows merge into one entry that carries the most common genes and DNA. This sample holds hundreds of thousands of distinct CDR3 sequences; under 25% were observed only once. Around 3.2% of the sample is held by the ten biggest clonotypes. Sequencing was done on a sample of peripheral blood. Every receptor here comes from a woman aged 18-29 years with stable Graves' hyperthyroidism. Donor details come from another sample of the same person, matched by shared clones.

J is TRBJ1-1 and V is TRBV10-3, with D tentatively TRBD1 (5 bases). Germline-derived CDR1 and CDR2 are ENHRY and SYGVKD. CDR3 length equals 13 residues. Trimming shortened V by 9 bases and J by 0 bases, and 11 bases separated the two germline ends. The CDR3 sequence: CAIMGTVNTEAFF. The DNA for the CDR3 is TGTGCCATAATGGGGACCGTGAACACTGAAGCTTTCTTT.

The J gene is TRBJ2-5, the V gene TRBV11-2; 8 nucleotides agree with TRBD1. Germline V gene sequence: CDR1 SGHAT, CDR2 FQNNGV. V shed 5 bases, J shed 5 bases, and the junction held 10 bases outside the gene matches. The CDR3 has 15 residues. CDR3 DNA: TGTGCCAGCAGCCTGGGACAGGAGCTTGTGGAGACCCAGTACTTC. Translation: CASSLGQELVETQYF.

This clonotype was picked up many times. The rearrangement joins TRBV7-9 to TRBJ2-5, with 9 bases aligning to TRBD1. V gave up 5 bases and J gave up 3 bases; unmatched junction bases: 4. Germline V gene sequence: CDR1 SEHNR, CDR2 FQNEAQ (reference sequence). The CDR3 spans 14 residues. For the CDR3, the DNA is TGTGCCAGCAGCCCAAGGACAGGGGAAGAGACCCAGTACTTC. It is translated as CASSPRTGEETQYF.

The chain employs TRBV20-1 and TRBJ2-7; 8 bases align to TRBD1. In germline, CDR1 is DFQATT, CDR2 SNEGSKA (reference sequence). The junction had 6 bases not matched to a gene; V was cut back by 7 bases and J by 1 base. The CDR3 runs to 13 residues. CDR3 loop: CSVRTGRSYEQYF. DNA for the CDR3: TGCAGTGTCAGGACAGGGCGTTCCTACGAGCAGTACTTC.

The genes are TRBV12-3 or TRBV12-4 and TRBJ1-2, with 8 positions matching TRBD1. CDR3 length equals 15 residues. The V segment lost 6 bases and the J segment 1 base; nucleotides outside the gene matches: 7. The CDR3: CASSNLGQVNYGYTF. CDR3 coding DNA: TGTGCCAGCAGCAACCTGGGACAGGTTAACTATGGCTACACCTTC.

This clonotype was found many times. CDR3 coding DNA: TGTGCCACCAGTGACCGGGACCGAGCCTACGAGCAGTACTTC. Amino acid sequence: CATSDRDRAYEQYF. The chain joins TRBV24-1 to TRBJ2-7; possibly TRBD1 or TRBD2 for D (5 bases each). The CDR3 spans 14 residues. Germline CDR1 and CDR2: KGHDR and SFDVKD. Trimming removed 4 bases from V and 2 bases from J, with 11 bases in between.

This clonotype has at least ten counts. The rearrangement joins TRBV10-3 to TRBJ1-2; tentative D call: TRBD1 (5 bases). Per germline, CDR1 ENHRY and CDR2 SYGVKD. The CDR3 consists of 13 residues. Trimming took off 8 bases at V and 3 bases at J, with 13 bases between the two ends. Written as DNA, the CDR3 is TGTGCCATCGCTCCGCCAGGGTACTATGGCTACACCTTC. It encodes CAIAPPGYYGYTF.

This clonotype occurred many times. The rearrangement links TRBV2 to TRBJ2-7, with TRBD1 identical over 7 bases. The CDR3 runs to 15 residues. V shed 8 bases and J 2 bases; nucleotides not matched to a gene: 12. The germline gives CDR1 SNHLY, CDR2 FYNNEI. The CDR3 DNA sequence: TGTGCCAGCCCAAAGGGCACAGGGGCGACCTACGAGCAGTACTTC. Protein product: CASPKGTGATYEQYF.

This clonotype was picked up many times. J is TRBJ2-7 and V is TRBV4-1; tentatively, D is TRBD2 (5 bases). V was shortened by 2 bases and J by 3 bases, with 14 bases between the two germline ends. The CDR3 runs to 15 residues. Germline-derived CDR1 and CDR2 are MGHRA and YSYEKL. CDR3 DNA sequence: TGCGCCAGCAGCCAACCTAAGGCGGGTATCTACGAGCAGTACTTC. Protein: CASSQPKAGIYEQYF.

Ten or more counts support this clonotype. This chain uses TRBV19 with TRBJ2-1; no clear D gene. Germline V gives CDR1 LNHDA, CDR2 SQIVND (reference sequence). This CDR3 region has 15 residues. The germline V and J ends were trimmed by 5 bases and 2 bases, with 13 bases remaining between them. The CDR3 here is CASSPGRSAYNEQFF. In DNA form, the CDR3 reads TGTGCCAGTAGTCCAGGCAGGTCGGCCTACAATGAGCAGTTCTTC.

This clonotype was seen at least ten times. This chain links TRBV7-8 with TRBJ2-5; a possible D gene is TRBD2 (6 bases). The V gene's germline CDR1 is SGHVS and CDR2 FQNEAQ. CDR3 length: 11 residues. Trimming pared 5 bases from V and 14 bases from J, leaving 15 bases between. Written as DNA, the CDR3 is TGTGCCAGCAGCCCCGGGAGAGCGATATACTTC. Its translation is CASSPGRAIYF.

This clonotype was seen at least ten times. J is TRBJ1-2 and V is TRBV12-3 or TRBV12-4; D is perhaps TRBD1 (5 bases). V shed 2 bases and J shed 8 bases, with 9 bases lying between them. The CDR3 extends over 12 amino acids. The CDR3 DNA sequence: TGTGCCAGCAGTTTACAGGGTGGGGGCTACACCTTC. Translation gives CASSLQGGGYTF.

This clonotype was picked up one time. The CDR3 nucleotides are TGTGCCAGCAGCCACAGGAGAAGGGGTGGCTACACCTTC. Protein product: CASSHRRRGGYTF. The rearrangement uses TRBV12-3 or TRBV12-4 and TRBJ1-2; perhaps TRBD1 as D (5 bases). V was cut by 6 bases and J by 7 bases, with 15 bases left in between. The CDR3 has 13 residues.

With respect to this clonotype: This could be a read error, since a much larger clone is one nucleotide away. The chain uses TRBV20-1 and TRBJ2-7; 10 positions agree with TRBD2. This CDR3 comprises 16 residues. V gave up 2 bases and J gave up 2 bases; unmatched junction bases: 9. Germline CDR1 reads DFQATT; CDR2 reads SNEGSKA (reference sequence). CDR3 amino acids: CSARFETSGSPYEQYF. As DNA, the CDR3 is TGCAGTGCTAGATTCGAGACTAGCGGGTCCCCCTACGAGCAGTACTTC.

This clonotype was seen many times. V usage is TRBV10-3 and J usage is TRBJ1-1, with TRBD1 matching 7 bases. The CDR3 contains 15 residues. Germline lookup yields CDR1 ENHRY and CDR2 SYGVKD. The V segment lost 6 bases and the J segment 1 base; nucleotides outside the gene matches: 8. This CDR3 reads CAIRDPTGWNTEAFF. In DNA form, the CDR3 reads TGTGCCATCAGGGACCCGACAGGGTGGAACACTGAAGCTTTCTTT.

This clonotype was found many times. V gene TRBV6-2 or TRBV6-3 combines with J gene TRBJ2-5, with 10 bases identical to TRBD2. The J segment lost 5 bases and the V segment lost 2 bases, leaving 8 bases of the junction unmatched. CDR1 MNHEY and CDR2 SVGEGT come from the germline V gene. The length of the CDR3 is 16 residues. CDR3 in amino acids: CASSYQLAGAGETQYF. The CDR3 bases are TGTGCCAGCAGTTACCAGCTAGCGGGGGCTGGGGAGACCCAGTACTTC.

The J gene is TRBJ1-2, the V gene TRBV28; tentative D call: TRBD1 (6 bases). Germline CDR1 reads MDHEN; CDR2 reads SYDVKM. Trimming cost V 5 bases and J 5 bases, with 12 bases left between them. The CDR3 covers 13 residues. CDR3 loop: CASSAGTRYGYTF. DNA for the CDR3: TGTGCCAGCAGTGCCGGGACACGTTATGGCTACACCTTC.

This clonotype was picked up many times. This chain joins TRBV20-1 and TRBJ1-6; a possible D gene is TRBD1 (5 bases). The CDR3 runs to 13 residues. From germline, CDR1 is DFQATT and CDR2 SNEGSKA (reference sequence). Trimming removed 6 bases from V and 7 bases from J, with 13 bases in between. This CDR3 reads CSAGRPENSPLHF. The CDR3 region has the DNA TGCAGTGCGGGACGACCGGAGAATTCACCCCTCCACTTT.

This clonotype was picked up many times. The chain recombines TRBV6-2 or TRBV6-3 with TRBJ2-2, with TRBD2 matching over 8 bases. This CDR3 has 17 residues. V lost 3 bases to trimming and J lost 5 bases; unmatched junction nucleotides: 11. Looked up from germline, CDR1 is MNHEY and CDR2 is SVGEGT. The CDR3, as DNA: TGTGCCAGCAGTTATACTTTGGGACTAGGAGATACCGGGGAGCTGTTTTTT. This sequence encodes CASSYTLGLGDTGELFF.

This clonotype has more than one count but fewer than ten. The gene calls are TRBV28 and TRBJ1-2, with 10 bases matching TRBD1. Per germline, CDR1 MDHEN and CDR2 SYDVKM. V trimming: 4 bases; J trimming: 7 bases; junction bases outside the gene matches: 9. The CDR3 runs 15 residues. The DNA of the CDR3 is TGTGCCAGCAGTTCCGGGACAGGGGTTTTGTCTGGCTACACCTTC. Protein sequence: CASSSGTGVLSGYTF.

This clonotype was counted ten times or more. The V and J genes are TRBV20-1 and TRBJ2-7; perhaps D is TRBD1 or TRBD2 (6 bases each). Germline lookup yields CDR1 DFQATT and CDR2 SNEGSKA (reference sequence). The CDR3 is 14 amino acids. The V gene lost 6 bases and the J gene lost 7 bases, with 22 bases spanning the gap. The CDR3 here is CSASGGTSRGEQYF. CDR3 coding DNA: TGCAGTGCAAGTGGAGGGACCAGTAGGGGGGAGCAGTACTTC.

This clonotype came up many times. This chain connects TRBV15 to TRBJ2-4; 7 bases align to TRBD1. Germline CDR1 is LNHNV and CDR2 is YYDKDF (reference sequence). The CDR3 is 16 amino acids. The trim removed 5 bases at V and 2 bases at J, leaving 9 bases unmatched. The chain's CDR3 is CATSRRQGLTKNIQYF. In DNA form, the CDR3 reads TGTGCCACCAGCCGACGACAGGGTTTAACCAAAAACATTCAGTACTTC. Together with reference TRBV15 and TRBJ2-4, the CDR3 gives the full variable domain: DAMVIQNPRYQVTQFGKPVTLSCSQTLNHNVMYWYQQKSSQAPKLLFHYYDKDFNNEADTPDNFQSRRPNTSFCFLDIRSPGLGDTAMYLCATSRRQGLTKNIQYFGAGTRLSVL.